This paragraph covers one TCR beta chain sequence. Its cognate antigen is unknown. The CDR3 runs to 14 residues. The germline V gene has CDR1 MGHRA and CDR2 YSYEKL. Trimming removed 1 base at V and 13 bases at J, with 19 bases between. Donors had nominal health at sampling but likely had unrecorded immune exposures. The data belong to a study of cytomegalovirus exposure and HLA in healthy donors. Study-wide findings and caveats: Investigators reported over 150 TCR beta chains as tied to cytomegalovirus. Most subjects' HLA-A and HLA-B alleles were reportedly predicted from TCR beta sequences.

Vbeta (60) and Jbeta (13) primers were used in the PCR. Study processing details: Approximately 11 million shared chains were among the approximately 76 million unique TCR beta chains that a later analysis counted. The assay was immunoSEQ multiplex PCR, and TCRdb's table has in-frame clones only and misses some. V and J calls and clone size are given by that table; D and trimming were obtained from the DNA. The table has more than 85,000 clones, around 76% seen once; the top ten hold over 9.5%. The clonotype was recovered from a man between 25 and 39 years old in good health and CMV-seropositive. The sample consisted of PBMCs. The chain employs TRBV4-1 and TRBJ1-1; D remains ambiguous. The CDR3 nucleotides are TGCGCCAGCAGCCAAGGGCCAGGCGCGCGGGCTGGTTTCTTT. This codes for CASSQGPGARAGFF.